This TCR beta chain appears in the sequencing data of a study of blood T cell repertoires in COVID-19. Study context: Specimens from acute and convalescent COVID-19 originated in the United States, Italy and Spain.

The authors' processing: For nucleated cells, counts were estimated from reference gene primer amplification. Profiling relied on immunoSEQ multiplex PCR, and the TCRdb table lists in-frame clones only, not all of them. V, J and clone size are those of that table, while D and trimming were read from the DNA. The sample lists 300,000 to 400,000 clones, about 89% seen once, with around 3% in the top ten. Seattle's enrolled individuals joined amid active infection and were then monitored longitudinally. The clonotype comes from a woman aged 25 to 39 with COVID-19, enrolled during active disease. Sequencing input: peripheral blood.

DNA of the CDR3: TGTGCCAGCACTTTGGGCAGGGGCTGGGGCTACACCTTC. Translated: CASTLGRGWGYTF. The genes are TRBV12-3 or TRBV12-4 and TRBJ1-2; D is perhaps TRBD1 (6 bases). The CDR3 is 13 residues long. The V gene lost 7 bases and the J gene lost 8 bases, with 17 bases spanning the gap.